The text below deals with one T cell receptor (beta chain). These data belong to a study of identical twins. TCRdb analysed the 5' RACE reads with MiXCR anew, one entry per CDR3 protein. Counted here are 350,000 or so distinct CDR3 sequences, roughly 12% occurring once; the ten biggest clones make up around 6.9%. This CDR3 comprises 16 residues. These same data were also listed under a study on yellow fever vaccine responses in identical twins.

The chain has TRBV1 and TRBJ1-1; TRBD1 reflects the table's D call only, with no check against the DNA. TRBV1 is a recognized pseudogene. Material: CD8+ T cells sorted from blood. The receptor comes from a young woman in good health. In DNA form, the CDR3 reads TGCACCAGCAGCCAAGATCAGGGGACAGGGCACACTGAAGCTTTCTTT. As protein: CTSSQDQGTGHTEAFF.